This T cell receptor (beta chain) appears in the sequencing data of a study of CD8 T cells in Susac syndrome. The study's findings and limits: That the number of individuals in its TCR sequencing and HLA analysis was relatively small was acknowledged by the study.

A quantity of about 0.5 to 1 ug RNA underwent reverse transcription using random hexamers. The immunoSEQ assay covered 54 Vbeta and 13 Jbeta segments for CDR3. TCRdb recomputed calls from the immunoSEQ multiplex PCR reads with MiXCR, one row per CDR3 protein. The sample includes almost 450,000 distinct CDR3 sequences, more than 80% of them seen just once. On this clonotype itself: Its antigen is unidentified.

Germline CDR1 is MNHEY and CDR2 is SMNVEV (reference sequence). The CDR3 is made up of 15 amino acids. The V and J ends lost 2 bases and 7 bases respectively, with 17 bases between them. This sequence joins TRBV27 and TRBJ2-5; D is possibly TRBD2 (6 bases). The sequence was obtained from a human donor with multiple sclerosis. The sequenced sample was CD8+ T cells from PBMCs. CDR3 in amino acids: CASSLKNGGLRTQYF. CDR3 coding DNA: TGTGCCAGCAGTTTAAAGAACGGGGGATTAAGGACCCAGTACTTC.